This T cell receptor (beta chain) was identified in a study of immune evolution from preneoplasia to lung adenocarcinoma. Findings of the study overall: Normal lung had the highest top T cell clone frequencies. Later-stage lesions appeared to have more T cells, more diversity, less clonality.

Trimming took 0 bases from V and 6 from J; bases not matched to a gene: 3. This CDR3 has 15 residues. Germline CDR1 is SGHTA and CDR2 is FQGTGA. Patient tissue came from resections in Japan or China, 2014–2017. Histologic diagnosis was independently verified by two lung pathologists. Method: immunoSEQ multiplex PCR; TCRdb's copy keeps in-frame clones and lacks some. The repertoire consists of 7,400 or so clones, with around 82% occurring once and the leading ten covering 7.2%. Concerning this clone itself: The antigen remains unidentified.

This TCR came from a person between 65 and 79 years old with lung adenocarcinoma. The material sequenced was FFPE adjacent normal lung tissue. The chain joins TRBV7-3 to TRBJ2-7; 12 bases are shared with TRBD1. CDR3 sequence (DNA): TGTGCCAGCAGCTTAACGGGACAGGGGGCCTCCGAGCAGTACTTC. Translated, it gives CASSLTGQGASEQYF.